This T cell receptor (beta chain) originates from a study of blood T cell repertoires in COVID-19. For the study at large: The United States, Italy and Spain supplied acute and convalescent COVID-19 samples.

The germline V and J ends were trimmed by 3 bases and 3 bases, with 13 bases remaining between them. The CDR3 totals 15 residues. The germline V gene encodes CDR1 SGHRS and CDR2 YFSETQ. Study processing details: Nucleated cell counts were estimated from reference gene primer amplification. TCRdb's copy holds only in-frame clones and misses some; the assay was immunoSEQ multiplex PCR. V and J calls and clone size come straight from that table; D and trimming were deduced from the DNA. The profile covers about 200,000 clones, with approximately 82% appearing a single time and approximately 7.2% taken by the ten largest.

The sample consisted of peripheral blood. The rearrangement links TRBV5-1 to TRBJ2-1, with D perhaps TRBD2 (7 bases). This clonotype was sampled from a human donor with acute or convalescent COVID-19. The donor label of this sample is uncertain. DNA of the CDR3: TGCGCCAGCAGCTCGGGGGGCAGAGGCTACAATGAGCAGTTCTTC. Its translation is CASSSGGRGYNEQFF.